The text below deals with one T cell receptor beta chain. Its matching antigen is unknown. The CDR3 runs to 13 residues. The ends were cut back, 10 bases at V and 0 bases at J, with 11 bases in the middle. Germline CDR1 MNHNY, CDR2 SVGAGI (reference sequence). Researchers ran the PCR with 60 Vbeta and 13 Jbeta primers. TCRdb's copy holds only in-frame clones and misses some; the assay was immunoSEQ multiplex PCR. The sample has about 250,000 clones; approximately 91% are singletons. This specimen comes from a study of cytomegalovirus exposure and HLA in healthy donors. Study outcomes and limitations: A later analysis reportedly found fewer N-insertions in an Asian-associated ancestry cluster than the roughly 680-donor mean. In vitro checks showed that three CMV-associated chains really do target CMV antigens.

This rearrangement joins TRBV6-6 to TRBJ2-3, with D uncertain. Sequenced material: PBMCs. The TCR sequence derives from a girl aged 2 to 9 in good health and CMV-seronegative. CDR3 sequence: CATRPVSTDTQYF. In nucleotides, the CDR3 is TGTGCCACGCGGCCGGTTAGCACAGATACGCAGTATTTT.